The T cell receptor (beta chain) under discussion was sequenced for a study of human T cells and chemical hapten exposure. V gave up 5 bases and J gave up 3 bases, with 10 bases separating them. Germline values: CDR1 SNHLY, CDR2 FYNNEI. The CDR3 spans 14 residues. The time point denotes: pre-sensitization, week 0. Documented treatment: therapeutic diphenylcyclopropenone sensitization with weekly scalp DPC. Total RNA extraction was carried out from unfractionated whole blood. TCRdb fed the RACE reads into MiXCR, producing one record per CDR3 protein. The sample has around 33,000 distinct CDR3 sequences; approximately 12% are singletons. This clonotype was seen ten or more times.

This TCR was recovered from a middle-aged woman with alopecia areata. Some clones in this sample may be carry-over from other donors' samples. V gene TRBV2 combines with J gene TRBJ1-4; D is uncertain. The sequences come from whole blood, collected in connection with sensitization to the hapten diphenylcyclopropenone (DPC). The CDR3 bases are TGTGCCAGCAGTACTGGAGTTCCTAATGAAAAACTGTTTTTT. Protein sequence: CASSTGVPNEKLFF.